The 3 T cell receptor beta chains reported below all come from one sample, sequenced in a study of blood T cell repertoires in COVID-19. The assay was immunoSEQ multiplex PCR, and TCRdb's table has in-frame clones only and misses some. The data show around 140,000 clones, 80% to 90% seen once. The sequenced material came from peripheral blood. The receptors stem from a man over 45 with active or convalescent COVID-19.

The rearrangement links TRBV30 to TRBJ2-6; D possibly corresponds to TRBD1 (5 bases). The CDR3 spans 14 residues. V was pared by 2 bases and J by 0 bases, with 5 bases between. The germline V gene has CDR1 GTSNPN and CDR2 SVGIG (reference sequence). The CDR3 DNA reads as TGTGCCTGGAGTCAGGGCTCTGGGGCCAACGTCCTGACTTTC. Translating it yields CAWSQGSGANVLTF.

The rearrangement links TRBV12-3 or TRBV12-4 to TRBJ1-2; D might be TRBD1 (6 bases). V was pared by 3 bases and J by 6 bases, with 11 bases between. This CDR3 spans 13 amino acids. CDR3 protein: CASSFRAGDGYTF. As DNA, the CDR3 is TGTGCCAGCAGTTTCCGGGCAGGGGATGGCTACACCTTC.

The chain employs TRBV19 and TRBJ1-1; D gene unclear. The CDR3 loop spans 10 amino acids. V was trimmed by 7 bases and J by 4 bases, leaving 4 bases between them. CDR1 is LNHDA and CDR2 is SQIVND in the germline V gene (reference sequence). CDR3 sequence reads: CASIGTEAFF. The CDR3 DNA reads as TGTGCCAGTATCGGCACTGAAGCTTTCTTT.